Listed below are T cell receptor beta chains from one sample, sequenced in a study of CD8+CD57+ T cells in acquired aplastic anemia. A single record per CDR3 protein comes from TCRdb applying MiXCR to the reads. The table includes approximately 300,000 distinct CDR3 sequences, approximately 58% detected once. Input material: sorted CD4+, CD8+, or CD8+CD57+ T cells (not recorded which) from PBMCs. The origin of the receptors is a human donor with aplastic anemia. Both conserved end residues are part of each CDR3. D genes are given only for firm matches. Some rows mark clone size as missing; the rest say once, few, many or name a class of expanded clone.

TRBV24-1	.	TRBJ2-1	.	CATSENTGGRGNEQFF	TGTGCCACCAGTGAGAATACAGGGGGGAGGGGCAATGAGCAGTTCTTC
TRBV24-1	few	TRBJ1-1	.	CATSRAGEAFF	TGTGCCACCAGTAGGGCAGGTGAAGCTTTCTTT
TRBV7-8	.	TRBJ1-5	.	CASSFYICSARAGQFNQPQHF	.
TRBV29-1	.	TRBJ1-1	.	CSAAGGGDTETFF	TGCAGCGCCGCTGGGGGTGGGGACACTGAAACTTTCTTT
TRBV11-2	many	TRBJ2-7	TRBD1	CASSLGTGGMSSYEQYF	TGTGCCAGCAGCTTAGGGACAGGGGGCATGAGCTCCTACGAGCAGTACTTC
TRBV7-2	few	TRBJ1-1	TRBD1	CASSLEDRVSFF	TGTGCCAGCAGCTTAGAAGACAGGGTTAGTTTCTTT
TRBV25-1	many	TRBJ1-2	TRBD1	CASSELRPGQGRSGYTF	TGTGCCAGCAGTGAATTGAGACCGGGACAGGGGAGGTCTGGCTACACCTTC
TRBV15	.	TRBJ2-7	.	CATSRGVGAYEQYF	TGTGCCACCAGCAGAGGGGTGGGAGCCTACGAGCAGTACTTC
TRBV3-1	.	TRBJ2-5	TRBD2	CASSPRTSAETQYF	TGTGCCAGCAGCCCGAGGACTAGCGCGGAGACCCAGTACTTC
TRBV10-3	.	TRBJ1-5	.	CAISESADSNQPQHF	TGTGCCATCAGTGAGTCGGCAGATAGCAATCAGCCCCAGCATTTT
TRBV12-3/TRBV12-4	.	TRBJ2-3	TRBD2	CASSFVTSGRGLTQYF	TGTGCCAGCAGTTTCGTGACTAGCGGGAGGGGACTTACGCAGTATTTT
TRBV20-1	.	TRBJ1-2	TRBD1	CSAGTGEGALYGYTF	TGCAGTGCTGGAACAGGGGAGGGGGCTCTATATGGCTACACCTTC
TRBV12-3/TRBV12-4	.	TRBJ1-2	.	CASSPNSYGYTF	TGTGCCAGCAGTCCTAACAGCTATGGCTACACCTTC
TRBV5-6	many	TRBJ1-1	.	CASSLGGRLGFEAFF	TGTGCCAGCAGCTTGGGTGGCAGACTTGGATTTGAAGCTTTCTTT
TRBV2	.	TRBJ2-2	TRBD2	CASSGPSGRGELFF	TGTGCCAGCAGTGGGCCTAGCGGGAGGGGGGAGCTGTTTTTT
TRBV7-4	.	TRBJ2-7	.	CASSPAKRVQRSNNYEQYF	TGTGCTAGCAGCCCAGCAAAGCGGGTGCAGCGCTCAAACAACTACGAGCAGTACTTC
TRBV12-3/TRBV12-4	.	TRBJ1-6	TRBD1	CASSLAQGMYSPLHF	TGTGCCAGCAGTTTAGCACAGGGGATGTATTCACCCCTCCACTTT
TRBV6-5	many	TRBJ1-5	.	CASSFTGEGNQPQHF	TGTGCCAGCAGTTTTACGGGAGAGGGGAATCAGCCCCAGCATTTT
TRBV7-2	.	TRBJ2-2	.	CASSADPMGTGELFF	TGTGCCAGCAGCGCCGACCCGATGGGCACCGGGGAGCTGTTTTTT
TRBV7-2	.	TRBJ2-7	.	CASSLKAGDEQYF	TGTGCCAGCAGCCTCAAGGCAGGGGACGAGCAGTACTTC
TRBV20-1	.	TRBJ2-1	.	CSAAPVSSYNEQFF	TGCAGTGCAGCACCAGTGAGCTCCTACAATGAGCAGTTCTTC
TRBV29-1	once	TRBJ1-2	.	CSVEDQEGNYGYTF	TGCAGCGTTGAAGATCAAGAGGGCAACTATGGCTACACCTTC
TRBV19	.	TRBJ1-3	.	CASRALGSSRNTIYF	TGTGCCAGTAGAGCTCTGGGAAGCTCTAGAAACACCATATATTTT
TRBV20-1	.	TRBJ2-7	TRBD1	CSAVDRVYEQYF	TGCAGTGCTGTGGACAGGGTCTACGAGCAGTACTTC
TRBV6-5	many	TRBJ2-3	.	CASGNRESDTQYF	TGTGCCAGCGGAAACAGGGAGTCAGATACGCAGTATTTT
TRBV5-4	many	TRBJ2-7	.	CASRGGAYEQYF	TGTGCCAGCAGGGGGGGGGCTTACGAGCAGTACTTC
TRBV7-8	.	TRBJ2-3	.	CASSQRGGRERGTQYF	TGTGCCAGCAGCCAAAGAGGGGGGAGAGAACGTGGGACGCAGTATTTT
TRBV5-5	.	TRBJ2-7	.	CASSLGHYSYEQYF	TGTGCCAGCAGCCTAGGACACTACTCCTACGAGCAGTACTTC
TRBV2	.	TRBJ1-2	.	CASSEQGGGGGYTF	TGTGCCAGCAGTGAGCAGGGAGGAGGAGGAGGCTACACCTTC
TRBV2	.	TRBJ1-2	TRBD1	CASPRPDRAGYTF	TGTGCCAGCCCTAGGCCCGACAGGGCTGGCTACACCTTC
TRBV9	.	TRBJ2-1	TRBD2	CASSLSLGTSSSDEQFF	TGTGCCAGCAGCCTCAGCCTCGGGACTAGCTCGTCGGATGAGCAGTTCTTC
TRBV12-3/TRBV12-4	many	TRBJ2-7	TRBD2	CASSLGLAGGREQYF	TGTGCCAGCAGTTTGGGACTAGCGGGAGGTCGCGAGCAGTACTTC
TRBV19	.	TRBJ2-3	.	CASSMGLTDTQYF	TGTGCCAGTAGTATGGGACTCACAGATACGCAGTATTTT
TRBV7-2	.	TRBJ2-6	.	CASSHGSSGANVLTF	TGTGCCAGCAGCCACGGTAGCTCTGGGGCCAACGTCCTGACTTTC
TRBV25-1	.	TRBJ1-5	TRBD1	CASRGTGSFEPQHF	TGTGCCAGCAGGGGGACAGGGAGTTTCGAGCCCCAGCATTTT
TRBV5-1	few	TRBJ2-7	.	CASSLYGTTLAYEQYF	TGCGCCAGCAGCTTGTACGGGACAACCTTAGCCTACGAGCAGTACTTC
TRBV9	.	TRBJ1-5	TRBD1	CASSVSGTGGGQPQHF	TGTGCCAGCAGCGTGTCCGGGACAGGGGGAGGTCAGCCCCAGCATTTT
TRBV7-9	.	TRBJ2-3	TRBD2	CASSRSGGADTQYF	TGTGCCAGCAGCCGTAGCGGGGGGGCGGATACGCAGTATTTT
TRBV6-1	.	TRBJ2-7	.	CASSEGSLVSEQYF	TGTGCCAGCAGTGAAGGGTCATTGGTATCCGAGCAGTACTTC
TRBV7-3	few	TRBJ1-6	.	CASSLGSVNSPLHF	TGTGCCAGCAGCTTAGGGTCAGTTAATTCACCCCTCCACTTT
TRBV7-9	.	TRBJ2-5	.	CASSVGPYQETQYF	TGTGCCAGCAGCGTTGGACCTTACCAAGAGACCCAGTACTTC
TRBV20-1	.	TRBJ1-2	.	CSARQGRSGYTF	TGCAGTGCTAGGCAGGGGCGGAGTGGCTACACCTTC
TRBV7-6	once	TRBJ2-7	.	CASNRAGSSYEQYF	TGTGCCAGCAACCGGGCCGGTAGCTCCTACGAGCAGTACTTC
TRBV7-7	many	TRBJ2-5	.	CASSFGAPQETQYF	TGTGCCAGCAGCTTCGGGGCCCCACAAGAGACCCAGTACTTC
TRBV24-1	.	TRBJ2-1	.	CATSDLATTSSYNEQFF	TGTGCCACCAGTGATTTAGCGACGACCAGCTCCTACAATGAGCAGTTCTTC
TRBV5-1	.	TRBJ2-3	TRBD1	CASSRDRGYTDTQYF	TGTGCCAGCAGTAGGGACAGGGGCTACACAGATACGCAGTATTTT
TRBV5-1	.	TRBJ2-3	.	CASSSRDPPRDTQYF	TGCGCCAGCAGCTCACGGGATCCCCCGAGAGATACGCAGTATTTT
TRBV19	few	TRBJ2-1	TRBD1	CASSILRAGGNLGNEQFF	TGTGCCAGTAGTATTTTAAGGGCAGGGGGCAATTTGGGCAATGAGCAGTTCTTC
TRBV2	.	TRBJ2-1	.	CASEGPGTLSYNEQFF	TGTGCCAGCGAAGGCCCCGGGACACTCTCCTACAATGAGCAGTTCTTC
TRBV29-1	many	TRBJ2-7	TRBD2	CSVEGTRAGGEQYF	TGCAGCGTTGAAGGGACGAGGGCGGGAGGCGAGCAGTACTTC
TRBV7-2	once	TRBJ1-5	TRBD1	CASSSRQGGQPQHF	TGTGCCAGCAGCTCACGACAGGGAGGTCAGCCCCAGCATTTT
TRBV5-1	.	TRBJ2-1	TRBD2	CASRPGLDTDEQFF	TGCGCCAGCCGGCCGGGACTAGACACAGATGAGCAGTTCTTC
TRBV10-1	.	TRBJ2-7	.	CATWAYSYEQYF	TGTGCCACCTGGGCCTACTCCTACGAGCAGTACTTC
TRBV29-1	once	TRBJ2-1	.	CSVGYEQFF	TGCAGCGTTGGCTATGAGCAGTTCTTC